The following is a T cell receptor (beta chain) sequence with its context. The data were taken from a study of T cells of healthy individuals. This CDR3 region has 14 residues. V trimming: 4 bases; J trimming: 3 bases; junction bases outside the gene matches: 3. TCRdb passed the 5' RACE reads through MiXCR, listing each CDR3 protein once. The sample lists over 95,000 distinct CDR3 sequences, 15% to 20% seen once, with 6% to 8% in the top ten. The receptor's source is a human donor in good health. The V call is TRBV12-3 or TRBV12-4, the J call TRBJ1-5; 7 bases agree with TRBD1. For the CDR3, the DNA is TGTGCCAGCAGTTGGACAGGCTCCAATCAGCCCCAGCATTTT. Its protein is CASSWTGSNQPQHF.